Each of the 16 T cell receptor beta chains below was sequenced from the same sample in a study of CD8+ T cells in alopecia areata. RNA was isolated and reverse transcribed to cDNA, the sequencing template. TCRdb's table, derived via immunoSEQ multiplex PCR, lists solely in-frame clones and lacks some. The sample shows roughly 250,000 clones, under 70% of them seen only once. The material was CD4+ T cells sorted from blood, obtained at week 0. The receptors stem from a human donor with alopecia areata.

This chain links TRBV9 with TRBJ2-3; D may match TRBD1 or TRBD2 (6 bases each). Per the germline V gene, CDR1 is SGDLS and CDR2 is YYNGEE. The V and J ends lost 4 bases and 1 base respectively, with 13 bases between them. CDR3 length equals 15 residues. CDR3 DNA: TGTGCCAGCAGCACTTCGGGGGCCCGCACAGATACGCAGTATTTT. As protein: CASSTSGARTDTQYF.

This clone was seen only a few times. The chain has TRBV7-9 and TRBJ2-3, with 7 nucleotides matching TRBD1. With 5 bases clipped from V and 4 bases from J, the junction kept 9 bases outside the gene matches. This CDR3 contains 15 residues. CDR1 is SEHNR and CDR2 is FQNEAQ in the germline V gene (reference sequence). CDR3 bases: TGTGCCAGCAGCGCCCTATTTGGGACAGCAGATACGCAGTATTTT. Protein product: CASSALFGTADTQYF.

The genes are TRBV29-1 and TRBJ1-3; D is perhaps TRBD1 (5 bases). Trimming cost V 6 bases and J 3 bases, with 24 bases left between them. The CDR3 length is 17 residues. The germline V gene has CDR1 SQVTM and CDR2 ANQGSEA. CDR3 nucleotide sequence: TGCAGCGTCGAGGAGAATCTGCCCAGGGACGGTGGAAACACCATATATTTT. Residues: CSVEENLPRDGGNTIYF.

The chain combines TRBV29-1 with TRBJ2-3; TRBD2 matches at 7 bases. CDR3 length equals 13 residues. Germline loops: CDR1 SQVTM, CDR2 ANQGSEA. V dropped 7 bases and J dropped 2; count of bases not matched to a gene: 6. This chain's CDR3 is CSGVGGNTDTQYF. DNA for the CDR3: TGCAGCGGTGTGGGGGGGAACACAGATACGCAGTATTTT.

This chain joins TRBV9 and TRBJ1-1; D not certain. There are 15 residues in the CDR3. CDR1 and CDR2 (germline): SGDLS, YYNGEE. V gave up 4 bases and J gave up 0 bases, with 13 bases separating them. The CDR3 sequence: CASSSQLRMNTEAFF. DNA for the CDR3: TGTGCCAGCAGCTCCCAGCTAAGAATGAACACTGAAGCTTTCTTT.

The J gene is TRBJ2-6, the V gene TRBV7-2, with D uncertain. Between the trimmed V and J ends, which lost 1 base and 0 bases, there was a span of 4 bases. The CDR3 contains 15 residues. Germline V CDR1 and CDR2: SGHTA, FQGNSA. This chain's CDR3 is CASSLVSSGANVLTF. In DNA form, the CDR3 reads TGTGCCAGCAGCTTAGTAAGCTCTGGGGCCAACGTCCTGACTTTC.

The J gene is TRBJ2-1, the V gene TRBV30; 7 bases match TRBD2. CDR3 length: 14 amino acids. Germline CDR1 is GTSNPN and CDR2 is SVGIG (reference sequence). The V segment lost 2 bases and the J segment 2 bases; nucleotides outside the gene matches: 3. CDR3: CAWSRLATYNEQFF. In DNA form, the CDR3 reads TGTGCCTGGAGTAGACTAGCCACCTACAATGAGCAGTTCTTC. The variable domain in full, completed from reference TRBV30 and TRBJ2-1, reads SQTIHQWPATLVQPVGSPLSLECTVEGTSNPNLYWYRQAAGRGLQLLFYSVGIGQISSEVPQNLSASRPQDRQFILSSKKLLLSDSGFYLCAWSRLATYNEQFFGPGTRLTVL.

The rearrangement links TRBV6-1 to TRBJ1-6; D remains unclear. V was trimmed by 1 base and J by 9 bases, leaving 10 bases between them. CDR1 is MNHNS and CDR2 is SASEGT in the germline V gene. CDR3 size: 14 residues. CDR3 in DNA: TGTGCCAGCAGTGAAGGGACCATCGGTTCACCCCTCCACTTT. This codes for CASSEGTIGSPLHF.

The CDR3 DNA is TGTGCCAGCAGCCCCCCGGTGCGGGGAGATGGCTACACCTTC. It encodes CASSPPVRGDGYTF. The chain is built from TRBV5-6 and TRBJ1-2; D remains unclear. The germline V gene encodes CDR1 SGHDT and CDR2 YYEEEE. V was pared by 4 bases and J by 6 bases, with 16 bases between. CDR3 length: 14 amino acids.

This clone was seen a few times. The chain has TRBV5-4 and TRBJ2-7, with D perhaps TRBD1 (6 bases). The V end was cut by 4 bases, the J end by 0 bases, with 17 bases between. The CDR3 contains 16 residues. Germline assignment: CDR1 SGHNT and CDR2 YYREEE (reference sequence). The CDR3 bases are TGTGCCAGCAGCACGGGCCCCGGACAGCGCTCCTACGAGCAGTACTTC. It codes for CASSTGPGQRSYEQYF.

The genes are TRBV4-1 and TRBJ1-5; D is unresolved. V lost 4 bases and J 4 bases, leaving 14 bases between the germline ends. This CDR3 region has 15 residues. The germline V gene encodes CDR1 MGHRA and CDR2 YSYEKL. In nucleotides, the CDR3 is TGCGCCAGCAGCCTCCTAGGTCTACAAAATCAGCCCCAGCATTTT. Residues: CASSLLGLQNQPQHF.

This clone was found a few times. One end of the junction fails to match germline, which may point to a read error. The chain employs TRBV7-7 and TRBJ2-2, with 7 bases fitting TRBD1. Germline CDR1 reads SSHAT; CDR2 reads FNYEAQ (reference sequence). The CDR3 is 14 residues long. DNA for the CDR3: TGTGCTAGCAGCTTAGACAGGGACACCGGGGAGCTGTTTTTT. It yields the protein CASSLDRDTGELFF.

The rearrangement uses TRBV5-4 and TRBJ2-7, with 7 bases that match TRBD1. With 8 bases clipped from V and 6 bases from J, the junction kept 11 bases outside the gene matches. From germline, CDR1 is SGHNT and CDR2 YYREEE (reference sequence). The CDR3 loop spans 13 amino acids. The CDR3 nucleotides are TGTGCCAGTTCCCGACAGGGAAAGGGCGAGCAGTACTTC. This sequence encodes CASSRQGKGEQYF.

The rearrangement joins TRBV11-2 to TRBJ2-7; D not certain. The CDR3 has 14 amino acids. Per the germline V gene, CDR1 is SGHAT and CDR2 is FQNNGV. V shed 8 bases and J shed 0 bases, with 14 bases lying between them. CDR3 region: CASGISQSSYEQYF. Written as DNA, the CDR3 is TGTGCCAGCGGAATAAGCCAAAGCTCCTACGAGCAGTACTTC.

There are a few counts of this clone. The rearrangement links TRBV30 to TRBJ1-5; no firm D call. The length of the CDR3 is 14 residues. The germline V gene encodes CDR1 GTSNPN and CDR2 SVGIG (reference sequence). Between the trimmed V and J ends, which lost 3 bases and 2 bases, there was a span of 11 bases. CDR3 protein: CAWRGSIGNQPQHF. The CDR3 DNA reads as TGTGCCTGGAGGGGAAGTATTGGCAATCAGCCCCAGCATTTT.

This sequence joins TRBV4-2 and TRBJ1-1; D ambiguous. The V and J ends lost 1 base and 0 bases respectively, with 6 bases between them. This CDR3 region has 14 residues. Per the germline V gene, CDR1 is LGHNA and CDR2 is YNFKEQ. For the CDR3, the DNA is TGTGCCAGCAGCCAAGTATTGATGAACACTGAAGCTTTCTTT. Translating it yields CASSQVLMNTEAFF.